The clone carrying this T cell receptor beta chain was seen a handful of times. Antigen: not known. The data were obtained in a study of T cell repertoires in cytomegalovirus infection. Background on the study: Evidence of both CMV infection and a matching HLA type came from public TCR beta signatures. Findings and caveats of the study: CMV-specific TCR beta clonotypes restricted by HLA-C dominated the ex vivo response. Accumulated public TCR beta family frequency recognized individuals carrying CMV together with the relevant HLA.

TCRdb called the reads again in MiXCR, with one record for every CDR3 protein. Among around 350,000 distinct CDR3 sequences listed, approximately 18% were seen once. Sequences were obtained from PBMCs. This clonotype was obtained from a human donor in good health (CMV status not recorded). Some clones in this sample may be carry-over from other donors' samples.

The CDR3 nucleotides are TGTGCCAGTAGTGTTTACAGGGGCGCGGGAACAGATACGCAGTATTTT. Its translation: CASSVYRGAGTDTQYF. The V gene is TRBV19, the J gene TRBJ2-3; D possibly corresponds to TRBD1 (7 bases). This CDR3 is built from 16 residues. CDR1 and CDR2 (germline): LNHDA, SQIVND (reference sequence). The V end was cut by 5 bases, the J end by 3 bases, with 18 bases between.